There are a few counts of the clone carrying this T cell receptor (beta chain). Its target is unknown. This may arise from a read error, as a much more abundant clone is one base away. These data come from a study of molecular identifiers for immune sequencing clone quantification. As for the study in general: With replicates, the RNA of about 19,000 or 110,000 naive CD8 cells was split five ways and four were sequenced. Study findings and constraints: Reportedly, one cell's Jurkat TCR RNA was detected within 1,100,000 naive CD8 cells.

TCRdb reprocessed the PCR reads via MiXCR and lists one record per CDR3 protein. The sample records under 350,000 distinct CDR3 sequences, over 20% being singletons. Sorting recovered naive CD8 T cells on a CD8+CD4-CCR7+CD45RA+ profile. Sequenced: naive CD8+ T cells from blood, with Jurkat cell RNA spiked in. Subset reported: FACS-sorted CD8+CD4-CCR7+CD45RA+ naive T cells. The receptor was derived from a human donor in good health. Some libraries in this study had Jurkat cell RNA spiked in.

CDR3 residues: CASSLGLPDSYERYF. Here the CDR3 DNA reads TGTGCCAGCAGCTTGGGACTTCCCGACTCCTACGAGCGGTACTTC. The V gene is TRBV5-6, the J gene TRBJ2-7; D gene uncertain. The CDR3 contains 15 residues. Germline V gene data show CDR1 as SGHDT and CDR2 as YYEEEE.